One and the same sample provided the 6 T cell receptor beta chains below, sequenced in a study of blood T cells in healthy people across ages. Then a second PCR, running roughly 6 to 11 cycles, was carried out with a sample-barcoded 5' primer and a J-beta primer mix. TCRdb re-called the 5' RACE reads through MiXCR, storing one row per CDR3 protein. Of around 820,000 distinct CDR3 sequences in the sample, around a quarter were seen once. This sample was shared with a second study, whose subject was T cells of mothers and their children.

Sequenced sample: blood. Receptor source: a boy between 10 and 17 years old in good health.

This clonotype was seen more than once but under ten times. This chain joins TRBV28 and TRBJ1-4; D not certain. Germline V gives CDR1 MDHEN, CDR2 SYDVKM. V was shortened by 10 bases and J by 0 bases, with 6 bases between the two germline ends. This CDR3 region has 12 residues. The CDR3 nucleotides are TGTGCCACTCTTGCAACTAATGAAAAACTGTTTTTT. Its translation: CATLATNEKLFF.

V and J are TRBV7-9 and TRBJ2-1; the D gene is possibly TRBD1 (6 bases). The DNA end lines up better with TRBJ2-5; the J call may be wrong. The CDR3 contains 15 residues. Germline CDR1 reads SEHNR; CDR2 reads FQNEAQ (reference sequence). The CDR3 DNA reads TGTGCCAGCAGCTTAAATACAGGGTTTCGAGAGACCCAGTACTTC. This encodes CASSLNTGFRETQYF.

The chain employs TRBV11-2 and TRBJ1-4; unclear D gene. With 1 base removed from V and 8 bases from J, the gap between germline ends came to 11 bases. CDR1 and CDR2 from the germline V gene are SGHAT and FQNNGV. CDR3 length: 14 amino acids. The CDR3 DNA follows: TGTGCCAGCAGCTTAGTACAGAAAAGAGAAAAACTGTTTTTT. It yields the protein CASSLVQKREKLFF. The full variable domain, in which reference TRBV11-2 and TRBJ1-4 provide the parts outside the CDR3, is EAGVAQSPRYKIIEKRQSVAFWCNPISGHATLYWYQQILGQGPKLLIQFQNNGVVDDSQLPKDRFSAERLKGVDSTLKIQPAKLEDSAVYLCASSLVQKREKLFFGSGTQLSVL.

V is TRBV28 and J is TRBJ2-5; tentative D call: TRBD1 (5 bases). Trimming took 4 bases from V and 0 from J, leaving 15 bases between them. The CDR3 extends over 16 amino acids. From germline, CDR1 is MDHEN and CDR2 SYDVKM. CDR3 in amino acids: CASSSVDSRYQETQYF. The CDR3 DNA is TGTGCCAGCAGTTCGGTCGACAGCCGGTACCAAGAGACCCAGTACTTC.

The V gene is TRBV28, the J gene TRBJ1-1; tentative D call: TRBD1 (5 bases). The CDR3 is 14 residues long. V was clipped by 4 bases and J by 5 bases, with 14 bases between them. Germline CDR1 and CDR2: MDHEN and SYDVKM. The CDR3 reads CASSSTPGGTEAFF. As DNA, the CDR3 is TGTGCCAGCAGTTCGACCCCCGGGGGGACTGAAGCTTTCTTT.

The J gene is TRBJ2-3, the V gene TRBV11-2; tentatively, D is TRBD1 or TRBD2 (6 bases each). The CDR3 is made up of 15 amino acids. V was pared by 5 bases and J by 6 bases, with 18 bases between. Germline V lookup: CDR1 SGHAT, CDR2 FQNNGV. CDR3 in DNA: TGTGCCAGCAGCCGACATGGGGGGCTGGGGGATACGCAGTATTTT. Translating it yields CASSRHGGLGDTQYF.